This T cell receptor beta chain emerged from a study of identical twins (dated by TCRdb to 2016 to 2017). Regarding the complete study: The study deep-sequenced TCR alpha and beta repertoires from monozygotic twins, unrelated adults of various ages and cord blood to test whether fetal clonotypes persist. To rule out contamination, replicate twin experiments were performed at different times with different library preparation protocols. Overall results and qualifications from the work: Fewer insertions were carried by abundant cord blood beta clonotypes, a similar but weaker trend appeared in young adult naive repertoires, and no such trend appeared in memory repertoires. Because the same donors could not be followed over many years, the conclusions relied on cross-sectional statistical analysis. Compared with coincidental sharing between unrelated individuals, out-of-frame TCR alpha sequences shared between twins showed an excess of sequences with low generation probability. Invariant T cells such as MAIT and iNKT could partly confound zero-insertion analyses, although diverse VJ usage argued against such confounding for most clonotypes. A weaker excess of twin sharing was found in beta out-of-frame sequences because the signal-to-noise ratio was lowered by fewer shared sequences. In monozygotic twins, out-of-frame TCR alpha sharing was systematically underestimated by recombination models, although the models agreed with sharing between unrelated individuals.

The library was produced with 5' RACE. Data came from an Illumina HiSeq 2000. A universal primer binding site was introduced by template switching, and a unique molecular identifier was present in the final cDNA, enabling accurate counting of TCR cDNA molecules. Specific primers in the conserved constant-segment region were used to synthesize first-strand cDNA for the TCR alpha and beta chains. To control for contamination, every cDNA library carried two barcodes: a SMART-Mk sample barcode plus Illumina barcodes. TruSeq adapter sequences and Illumina sample barcodes were added in two successive PCR steps. Sequencing of the TCR alpha and beta cDNA libraries was done on the Illumina HiSeq platform using custom primers. The authors' analysis ran thus. MiGEC processed the raw reads to extract unique molecular identifiers, while MiXCR was used to determine the CDR3 positions. Recombination models were inferred per individual with the repgenHMM and IGoR tools using an EM algorithm. The analysis of shared clonotypes was done with the tcR package in R, with sharing normalized by the product of cloneset sizes. To study raw recombination without the effects of thymic and clonal selection, out-of-frame nonproductive sequences were analyzed. TCRdb handled the public reads itself, with Q25 trimming in fastp and clone calling in MiXCR, and kept productive beta chains. Every entry covers one CDR3 protein and lists the most common genes and DNA from its rows. None of the V and J calls come from the authors' own analysis; TCRdb made them. The sample table records approximately 410,000 distinct CDR3 sequences; about a fifth of these occur just once. The ten biggest clones cover roughly an eighth of the sample.

Every donor was a healthy Caucasian. Three unrelated non-twin adults were additionally sequenced: a male aged 18 to 29, a male aged 50 to 60 and a female aged 50 to 60. Miltenyi CD45RO+ enrichment and human naive T-cell isolation kits were used to isolate memory (CD45RO+) and naive T cells from PBMC. With respect to this clonotype: The antigen this receptor binds is unknown. Per-nucleotide qualities are absent, and no much larger clonotype sits a single base away.

The CDR3 measures 15 amino acids from cysteine to phenylalanine. CDR3 DNA only is kept here, 45 bases in frame from base 1. Cut back by 2 bases and 0 bases, the V and J ends lie 9 bases apart. The CDR1 and CDR2 encoded by the germline V gene (reference sequence) are SGHNT and YYREEE. This chain is built from TRBV5-4 and TRBJ2-1; 5 matching bases give a weak D call of TRBD2. The sequenced sample was naive T cells sorted from blood. Interpreted using the paper, the cell subset or site label stands for: cells isolated with a human naive T-cell isolation kit. This TCR came from a man aged 50 or older in good health. Read as DNA, the sequence is TGTGCCAGCAGCTTCCCGGGGAGCTCCTACAATGAGCAGTTCTTC. Its amino acids are CASSFPGSSYNEQFF.